This is a list of T cell receptor beta chains from one sample in a study of blood T cell repertoires in COVID-19. TCRdb keeps only in-frame clones here, not all; method: immunoSEQ multiplex PCR. The sample shows about 360,000 clones, roughly 80% of them seen only once. Sequenced: peripheral blood. The source of these receptors is a human donor with acute or convalescent COVID-19. The donor label of this sample is uncertain. The CDR3 runs from the conserved cysteine through the conserved F or W. Fields, in order: CDR3 protein, CDR3 DNA, V gene, D gene, J gene, clone size. A D gene is named only where the DNA matches it firmly. Size values are once, few and many counts, or a class for expanded clones, and some rows have none.

CATSRGTSLAGDTQYF	TGTGCCACCAGCAGGGGGACATCCCTAGCGGGGGATACGCAGTATTTT	TRBV15	TRBD2	TRBJ2-3	few
CASSQVQGAGVANYGYTF	TGTGCCAGCAGCCAAGTCCAGGGGGCCGGAGTCGCTAACTATGGCTACACCTTC	TRBV3-1/TRBV3-2	TRBD1	TRBJ1-2	NA
CASIWRTSGSTEQFF	TGTGCCAGCATATGGAGGACTAGCGGGAGTACTGAGCAGTTCTTC	TRBV2	TRBD2	TRBJ2-1	NA
CASSLRDRDTGELFF	TGTGCCAGCAGCCTCCGGGACAGGGACACCGGGGAGCTGTTTTTT	TRBV3-1/TRBV3-2	TRBD1	TRBJ2-2	once
CASSPSGRGLFSGANVLTF	TGTGCCAGCTCACCTTCGGGCAGGGGATTATTCTCTGGGGCCAACGTCCTGACTTTC	TRBV18	NA	TRBJ2-6	NA
CATSDFRTGVTGELFF	TGTGCCACCAGTGATTTTAGGACAGGGGTTACCGGGGAGCTGTTTTTT	TRBV24-1	TRBD1	TRBJ2-2	NA
CASTLGQGFRYGYTF	TGTGCCAGCACCCTTGGACAGGGCTTTAGGTATGGCTACACCTTC	TRBV6-5	TRBD1	TRBJ1-2	NA
CASSWDGGRNTGELFF	TGTGCCAGCAGCTGGGACGGGGGGAGGAACACCGGGGAGCTGTTTTTT	TRBV5-4	TRBD2	TRBJ2-2	NA
CASSPTGAGLGGVQPQHF	TGTGCCAGCAGCCCGACAGGGGCCGGGCTAGGAGGGGTTCAGCCCCAGCATTTT	TRBV4-2	TRBD1	TRBJ1-5	NA
CASSQGAGFSYNEQFF	TGTGCCAGCAGCCAAGGGGCGGGGTTCTCCTACAATGAGCAGTTCTTC	TRBV3-1/TRBV3-2	NA	TRBJ2-1	NA